Sequencing of this T cell receptor beta chain was carried out in a study of blood T cell repertoires in COVID-19. The V and J ends lost 5 bases and 0 bases respectively, with 14 bases between them. Germline lookup yields CDR1 SGHNT and CDR2 YYREEE (reference sequence). The CDR3 spans 15 residues. Assay: immunoSEQ multiplex PCR; the TCRdb copy retains only in-frame clones and omits some. The sample carries under 250,000 clones, around 87% recorded once. The rearrangement uses TRBV5-4 and TRBJ1-2, with D maybe TRBD1 (5 bases). The origin of this receptor is a woman under 30 in a cohort exposed to, infected with or recovered from COVID-19 (not recorded which). The specimen was PBMCs or T cells enriched from blood (not recorded which). DNA for the CDR3: TGTGCCAGCAGTCCCGACAGCCATACTAACTATGGCTACACCTTC. Translating gives CASSPDSHTNYGYTF.